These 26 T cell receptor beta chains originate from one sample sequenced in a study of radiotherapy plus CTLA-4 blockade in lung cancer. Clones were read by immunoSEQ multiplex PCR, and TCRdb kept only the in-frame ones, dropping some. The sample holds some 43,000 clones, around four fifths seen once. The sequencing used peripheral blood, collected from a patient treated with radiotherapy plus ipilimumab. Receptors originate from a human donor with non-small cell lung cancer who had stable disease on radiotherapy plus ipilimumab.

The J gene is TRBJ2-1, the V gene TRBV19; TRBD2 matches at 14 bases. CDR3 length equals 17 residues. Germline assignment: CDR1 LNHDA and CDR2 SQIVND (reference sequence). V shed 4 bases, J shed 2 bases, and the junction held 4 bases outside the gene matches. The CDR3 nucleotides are TGTGCCAGTAGTACGGGACTAGCGGGAGTGGCCTACAATGAGCAGTTCTTC. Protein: CASSTGLAGVAYNEQFF.

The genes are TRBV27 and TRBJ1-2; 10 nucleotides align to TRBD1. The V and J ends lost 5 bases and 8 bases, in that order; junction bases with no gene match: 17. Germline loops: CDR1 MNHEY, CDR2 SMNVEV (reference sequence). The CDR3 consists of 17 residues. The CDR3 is CASSLQNPGTGESGYTF. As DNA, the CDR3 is TGTGCCAGCAGTCTCCAAAACCCCGGGACAGGGGAGTCCGGCTACACCTTC.

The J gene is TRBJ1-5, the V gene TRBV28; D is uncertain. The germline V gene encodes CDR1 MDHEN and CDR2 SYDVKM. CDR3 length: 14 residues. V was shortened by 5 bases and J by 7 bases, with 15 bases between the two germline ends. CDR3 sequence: CASSPGRRVQPQHF. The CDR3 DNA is TGTGCCAGCAGTCCGGGTAGGAGGGTGCAGCCCCAGCATTTT.

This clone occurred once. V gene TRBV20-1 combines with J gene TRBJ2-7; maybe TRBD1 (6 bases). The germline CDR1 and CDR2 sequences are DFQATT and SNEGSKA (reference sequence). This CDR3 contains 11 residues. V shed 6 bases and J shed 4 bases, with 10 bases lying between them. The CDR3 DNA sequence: TGCAGTGCGCCAGGGGAATACGAGCAGTACTTC. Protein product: CSAPGEYEQYF.

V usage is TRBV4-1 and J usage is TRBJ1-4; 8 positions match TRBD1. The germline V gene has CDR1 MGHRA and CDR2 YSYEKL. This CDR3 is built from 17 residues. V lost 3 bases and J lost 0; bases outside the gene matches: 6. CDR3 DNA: TGCGCCAGCAGCCAGGGACAGGCCTTTGCAACTAATGAAAAACTGTTTTTT. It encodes CASSQGQAFATNEKLFF.

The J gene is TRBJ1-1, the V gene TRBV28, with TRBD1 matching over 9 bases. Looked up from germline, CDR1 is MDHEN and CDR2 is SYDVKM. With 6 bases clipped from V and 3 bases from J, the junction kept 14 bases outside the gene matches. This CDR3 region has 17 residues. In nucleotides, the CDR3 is TGTGCCAGCAGGACCTTTGGACAGGGGAGGGTTTACACTGAAGCTTTCTTT. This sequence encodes CASRTFGQGRVYTEAFF.

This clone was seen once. The CDR3 region has the DNA TGTGCCAGCACCGGACTAGCGGGAGTTGAAGAGCAGTACTTC. This sequence encodes CASTGLAGVEEQYF. The chain couples TRBV2 to TRBJ2-7, with 13 positions matching TRBD2. The CDR3 extends over 14 amino acids. The germline V gene encodes CDR1 SNHLY and CDR2 FYNNEI. Trimming at V came to 7 bases and at J to 7 bases, leaving 7 bases not matched to a gene.

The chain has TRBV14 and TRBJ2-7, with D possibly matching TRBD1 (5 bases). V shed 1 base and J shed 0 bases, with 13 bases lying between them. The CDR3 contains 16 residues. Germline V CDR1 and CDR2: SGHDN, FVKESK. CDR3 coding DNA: TGTGCCAGCAGCCAAGGATGGCAGGGCCCCTCCTACGAGCAGTACTTC. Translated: CASSQGWQGPSYEQYF.

The CDR3 bases are TGTGCCAGCAGCGTAGTCGAAGGGGGGGAGGGACCCTACGAGCAGTACTTC. This gives the protein CASSVVEGGEGPYEQYF. The chain is built from TRBV9 and TRBJ2-7; the D gene is possibly TRBD2 (7 bases). V shed 0 bases and J shed 2 bases, with 18 bases lying between them. CDR1 is SGDLS, CDR2 YYNGEE, per germline. The CDR3 extends over 17 amino acids.

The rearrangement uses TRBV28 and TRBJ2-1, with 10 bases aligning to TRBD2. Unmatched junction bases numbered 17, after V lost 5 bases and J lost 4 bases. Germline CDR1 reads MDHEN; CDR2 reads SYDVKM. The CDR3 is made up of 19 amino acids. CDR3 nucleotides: TGTGCCAGCAGTCCTTCTAGCGGGAGTCTCCGGAGGCAATACAATGAGCAGTTCTTC. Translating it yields CASSPSSGSLRRQYNEQFF.

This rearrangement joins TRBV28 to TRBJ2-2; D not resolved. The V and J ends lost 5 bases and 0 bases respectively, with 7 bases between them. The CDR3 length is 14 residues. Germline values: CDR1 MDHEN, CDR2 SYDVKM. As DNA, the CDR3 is TGTGCCAGCAGTCTCCCCGCGAACACCGGGGAGCTGTTTTTT. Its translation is CASSLPANTGELFF. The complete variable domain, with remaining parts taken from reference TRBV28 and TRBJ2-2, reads DVKVTQSSRYLVKRTGEKVFLECVQDMDHENMFWYRQDPGLGLRLIYFSYDVKMKEKGDIPEGYSVSREKKERFSLILESASTNQTSMYLCASSLPANTGELFFGEGSRLTVL.

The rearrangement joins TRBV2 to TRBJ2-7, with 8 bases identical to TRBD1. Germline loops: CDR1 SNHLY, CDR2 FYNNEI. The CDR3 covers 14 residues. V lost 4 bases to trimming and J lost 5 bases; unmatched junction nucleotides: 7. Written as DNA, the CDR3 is TGTGCCAGCAGTGCTAGGACAGGGAAGAACGAGCAGTACTTC. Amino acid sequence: CASSARTGKNEQYF.

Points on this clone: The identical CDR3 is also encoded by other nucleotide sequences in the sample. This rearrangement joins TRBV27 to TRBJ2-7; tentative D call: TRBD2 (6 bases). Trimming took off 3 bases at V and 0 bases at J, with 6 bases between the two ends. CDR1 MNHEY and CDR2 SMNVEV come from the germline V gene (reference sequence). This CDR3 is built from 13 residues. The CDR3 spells CASSFSGSYEQYF. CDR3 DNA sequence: TGTGCCAGCAGTTTTAGCGGCTCCTACGAGCAGTACTTC.

The CDR3 bases are TGCGCCAGCAGCTCTGGGGGTGGACAGCCTAACTATGGCTACACCTTC. Protein: CASSSGGGQPNYGYTF. The chain links TRBV5-1 to TRBJ1-2, with D possibly TRBD1 on 6 matching bases. CDR3 length equals 16 residues. The germline V gene has CDR1 SGHRS and CDR2 YFSETQ. Trimming stripped 3 bases from V and 0 bases from J, with 15 bases between.

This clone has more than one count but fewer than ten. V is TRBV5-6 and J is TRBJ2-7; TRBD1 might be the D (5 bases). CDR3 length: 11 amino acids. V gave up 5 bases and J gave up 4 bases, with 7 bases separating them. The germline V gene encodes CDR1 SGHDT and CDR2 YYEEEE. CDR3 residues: CASSRGYEQYF. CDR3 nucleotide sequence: TGTGCCAGCAGTAGGGGATACGAGCAGTACTTC.

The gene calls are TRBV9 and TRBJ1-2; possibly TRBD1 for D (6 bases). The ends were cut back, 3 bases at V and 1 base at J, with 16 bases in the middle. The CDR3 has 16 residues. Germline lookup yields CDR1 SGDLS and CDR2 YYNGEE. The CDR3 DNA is TGTGCCAGCAGCGCACTGGGACAAGCGAATAACTATGGCTACACCTTC. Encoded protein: CASSALGQANNYGYTF.

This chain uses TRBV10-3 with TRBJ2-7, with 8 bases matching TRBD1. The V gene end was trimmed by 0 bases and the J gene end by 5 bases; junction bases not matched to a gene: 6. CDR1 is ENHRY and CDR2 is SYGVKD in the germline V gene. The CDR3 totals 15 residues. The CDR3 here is CAISESGQGIHEQYF. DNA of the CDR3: TGTGCCATCAGTGAGTCCGGACAGGGAATCCACGAGCAGTACTTC.

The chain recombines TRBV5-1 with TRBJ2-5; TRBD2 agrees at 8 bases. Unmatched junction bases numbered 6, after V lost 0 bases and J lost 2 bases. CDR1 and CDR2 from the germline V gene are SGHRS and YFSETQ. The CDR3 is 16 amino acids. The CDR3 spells CASSLGPSGPQETQYF. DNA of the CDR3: TGCGCCAGCAGCTTGGGTCCTAGCGGGCCTCAAGAGACCCAGTACTTC. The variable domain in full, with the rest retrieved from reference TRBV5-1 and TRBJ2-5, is KAGVTQTPRYLIKTRGQQVTLSCSPISGHRSVSWYQQTPGQGLQFLFEYFSETQRNKGNFPGRFSGRQFSNSRSEMNVSTLELGDSALYLCASSLGPSGPQETQYFGPGTRLLVL.

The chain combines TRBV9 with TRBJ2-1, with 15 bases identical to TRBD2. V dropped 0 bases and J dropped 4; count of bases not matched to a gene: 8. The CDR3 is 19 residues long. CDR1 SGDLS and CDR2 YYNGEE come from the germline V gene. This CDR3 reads CASSVDGGTSGRWYNEQFF. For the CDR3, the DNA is TGTGCCAGCAGCGTAGACGGCGGGACTAGCGGGAGGTGGTACAATGAGCAGTTCTTC.

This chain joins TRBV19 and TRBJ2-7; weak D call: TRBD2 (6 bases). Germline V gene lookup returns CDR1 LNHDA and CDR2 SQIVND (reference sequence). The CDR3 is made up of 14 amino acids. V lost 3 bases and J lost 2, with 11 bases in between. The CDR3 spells CASSMRAGPYEQYF. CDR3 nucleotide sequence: TGTGCCAGTAGTATGAGGGCGGGACCCTACGAGCAGTACTTC.

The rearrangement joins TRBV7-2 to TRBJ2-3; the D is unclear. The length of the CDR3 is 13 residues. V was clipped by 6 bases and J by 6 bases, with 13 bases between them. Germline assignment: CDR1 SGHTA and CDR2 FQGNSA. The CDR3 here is CASSQENRDTQYF. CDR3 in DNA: TGTGCCAGCAGTCAAGAGAACCGTGATACGCAGTATTTT.

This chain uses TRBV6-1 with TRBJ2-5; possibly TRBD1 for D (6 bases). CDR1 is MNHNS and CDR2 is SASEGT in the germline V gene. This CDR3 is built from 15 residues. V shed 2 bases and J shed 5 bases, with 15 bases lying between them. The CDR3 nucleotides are TGTGCCAGCAGTGAATTTCGAGGGGGTTGGGAGACCCAGTACTTC. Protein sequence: CASSEFRGGWETQYF.

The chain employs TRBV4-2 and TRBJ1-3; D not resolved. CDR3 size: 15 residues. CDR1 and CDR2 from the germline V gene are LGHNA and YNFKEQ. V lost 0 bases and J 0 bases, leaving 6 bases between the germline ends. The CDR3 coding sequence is TGTGCCAGCAGCCAAGATCCTAACTCTGGAAACACCATATATTTT. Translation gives CASSQDPNSGNTIYF.

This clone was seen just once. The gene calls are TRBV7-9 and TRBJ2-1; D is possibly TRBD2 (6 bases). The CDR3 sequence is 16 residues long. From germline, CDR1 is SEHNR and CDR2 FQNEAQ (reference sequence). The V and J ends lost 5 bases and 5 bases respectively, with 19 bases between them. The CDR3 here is CASSRGGSPYNNEQFF. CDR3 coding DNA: TGTGCCAGCAGCAGGGGAGGTAGCCCGTACAACAATGAGCAGTTCTTC. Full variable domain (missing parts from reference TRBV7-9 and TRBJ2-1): DTGVSQNPRHKITKRGQNVTFRCDPISEHNRLYWYRQTLGQGPEFLTYFQNEAQLEKSRLLSDRFSAERPKGSFSTLEIQRTEQGDSAMYLCASSRGGSPYNNEQFFGPGTRLTVL.

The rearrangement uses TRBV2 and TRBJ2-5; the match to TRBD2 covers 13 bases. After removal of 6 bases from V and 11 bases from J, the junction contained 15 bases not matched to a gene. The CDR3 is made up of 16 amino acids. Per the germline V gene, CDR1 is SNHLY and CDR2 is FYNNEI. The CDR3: CASSGTGTSGTGEQYF. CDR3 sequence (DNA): TGTGCCAGCAGCGGGACTGGGACTAGCGGGACGGGGGAGCAGTACTTC.

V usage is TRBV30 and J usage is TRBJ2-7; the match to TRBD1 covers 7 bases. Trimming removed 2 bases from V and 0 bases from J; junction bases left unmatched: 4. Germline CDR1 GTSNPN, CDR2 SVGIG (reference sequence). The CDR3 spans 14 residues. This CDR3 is CAWSLGTVSYEQYF. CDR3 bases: TGTGCCTGGAGTCTGGGGACAGTCTCCTACGAGCAGTACTTC.